This T cell receptor (beta chain) was captured by sequencing in a study of identical twins. The ends were cut back, 3 bases at V and 6 bases at J, with 9 bases in the middle. The germline CDR1 and CDR2 sequences are SQVTM and ANQGSEA. This CDR3 is 12 amino acids long. MiXCR, run by TCRdb on the 5' RACE reads, gives a single entry per CDR3 protein. The sample has a few hundred thousand distinct CDR3 sequences; over 8.5% are singletons. No donor was unhealthy or non-Caucasian. This same sample was also part of a study on yellow fever vaccine responses in identical twins.

The sequence came from a woman younger than 35 in good health. The rearrangement uses TRBV29-1 and TRBJ2-1; perhaps TRBD1 as D (5 bases). The source material was CD8+ T cells sorted from blood. The CDR3 DNA reads TGCAGCGTTGAGTTCAGGGTCAATGAGCAGTTCTTC. This encodes CSVEFRVNEQFF.